Below are 24 T cell receptor beta chains sequenced from a single sample in a study of blood T cell repertoires in COVID-19. Sequencing used immunoSEQ multiplex PCR; TCRdb keeps in-frame clones, though not all of them. This sample carries a few hundred thousand clones, roughly 85% of them seen once, and the ten largest clones take about 5.1%. The sequenced sample consisted of peripheral blood. These receptors were taken from a man aged 45-65 years with active or convalescent COVID-19.

The chain employs TRBV7-2 and TRBJ2-1; 8 positions agree with TRBD1. The V and J ends lost 5 bases and 13 bases, in that order; junction bases with no gene match: 7. The CDR3 is made up of 12 amino acids. Germline CDR1 SGHTA, CDR2 FQGNSA. DNA for the CDR3: TGTGCCAGCAGCCTCGGACAGGGCTTACAGTTCTTC. Translated: CASSLGQGLQFF.

J is TRBJ2-7 and V is TRBV28, with D unresolved. CDR3 length: 13 residues. Germline CDR1 and CDR2: MDHEN and SYDVKM. The V and J ends lost 7 bases and 2 bases respectively, with 12 bases between them. CDR3 sequence: CASTTGSAYEQYF. The CDR3 region has the DNA TGTGCCAGCACTACCGGGTCCGCCTACGAGCAGTACTTC. The entire variable domain, with the rest obtained from reference TRBV28 and TRBJ2-7, is as follows: DVKVTQSSRYLVKRTGEKVFLECVQDMDHENMFWYRQDPGLGLRLIYFSYDVKMKEKGDIPEGYSVSREKKERFSLILESASTNQTSMYLCASTTGSAYEQYFGPGTRLTVT.

The V call is TRBV7-9, the J call TRBJ1-5, with D possibly matching TRBD1 (5 bases). Looked up from germline, CDR1 is SEHNR and CDR2 is FQNEAQ (reference sequence). This CDR3 comprises 15 residues. V gave up 3 bases and J gave up 4 bases, with 13 bases separating them. The CDR3, as DNA: TGTGCCAGCAGCTTGGACTACGGGGGAAATCAGCCCCAGCATTTT. Its translation: CASSLDYGGNQPQHF. Full variable domain (missing parts from reference TRBV7-9 and TRBJ1-5): DTGVSQNPRHKITKRGQNVTFRCDPISEHNRLYWYRQTLGQGPEFLTYFQNEAQLEKSRLLSDRFSAERPKGSFSTLEIQRTEQGDSAMYLCASSLDYGGNQPQHFGDGTRLSIL.

The chain combines TRBV13 with TRBJ1-1, with D unresolved. Trimming cost V 2 bases and J 4 bases, with 14 bases left between them. The CDR3 loop spans 15 amino acids. The germline CDR1 and CDR2 sequences are PRHDT and FYEKMQ (reference sequence). The CDR3 is CASSLRGLGPTEAFF. CDR3 bases: TGTGCCAGCAGCTTAAGAGGGTTAGGGCCCACTGAAGCTTTCTTT.

V and J are TRBV2 and TRBJ1-5; D perhaps matches TRBD1 (5 bases). The CDR3 sequence is 15 residues long. V lost 5 bases and J lost 1, with 12 bases in between. Germline CDR1 reads SNHLY; CDR2 reads FYNNEI. The CDR3 loop is CASSSQGGSNQPQHF. As DNA, the CDR3 is TGTGCCAGCAGTTCCCAGGGAGGCAGCAATCAGCCCCAGCATTTT.

This chain joins TRBV12-5 and TRBJ2-1, with 12 bases lining up with TRBD2. Germline CDR1 is LGHNT and CDR2 is FRNRAP. Trimming took 6 bases from V and 9 from J; bases not matched to a gene: 21. The CDR3 extends over 19 amino acids. For the CDR3, the DNA is TGTGCTAGTGGACTCGGACTAGCGGGGCTCAAGACCAGGGGATGTGAGCAGTTCTTC. Amino acid sequence: CASGLGLAGLKTRGCEQFF.

The chain links TRBV27 to TRBJ2-1; 7 bases are shared with TRBD2. The CDR3 length is 17 residues. Germline V CDR1 and CDR2: MNHEY, SMNVEV (reference sequence). J was trimmed by 0 bases and V by 11 bases; bases with no gene match: 16. DNA for the CDR3: TGTGCCCCCCCCCGACCGGGAGGCCAGAGCTCCTACAATGAGCAGTTCTTC. Translated, it gives CAPPRPGGQSSYNEQFF.

This clone was seen more than once but under ten times. This sequence joins TRBV27 and TRBJ2-1, with TRBD2 identical over 10 bases. Losses at the gene ends were 5 bases for V and 6 bases for J; bases not matched to a gene: 16. In germline, CDR1 is MNHEY, CDR2 SMNVEV (reference sequence). The CDR3 contains 18 residues. CDR3 sequence (DNA): TGTGCCAGCAGTCAGTCTAAATGGACTAGCGGAAAATTCAATGAGCAGTTCTTC. Translation: CASSQSKWTSGKFNEQFF.

This rearrangement joins TRBV5-4 to TRBJ2-7; perhaps TRBD2 as D (5 bases). The CDR3 totals 14 residues. V was cut by 3 bases and J by 6 bases, with 16 bases left in between. The germline CDR1 and CDR2 sequences are SGHNT and YYREEE (reference sequence). The DNA of the CDR3 is TGTGCCAGCAGCTGGAGCTGGGCCGAGGGCGAGCAGTACTTC. Its protein product is CASSWSWAEGEQYF.

This clone showed up just a few times. The genes are TRBV11-2 and TRBJ1-3; D is perhaps TRBD1 (5 bases). The germline V and J ends were trimmed by 4 bases and 4 bases, with 17 bases remaining between them. This CDR3 comprises 16 residues. Germline CDR1 and CDR2: SGHAT and FQNNGV. This CDR3 is CASSSIRERPGNTIYF. CDR3 coding DNA: TGTGCCAGCAGCTCGATCAGGGAACGGCCAGGAAACACCATATATTTT.

The gene calls are TRBV7-2 and TRBJ1-2; 7 bases align to TRBD1. The CDR3 spans 16 residues. V trimming: 5 bases; J trimming: 8 bases; junction bases outside the gene matches: 17. From germline, CDR1 is SGHTA and CDR2 FQGNSA. The CDR3 loop is CASSLGLNRGRDGYTF. The CDR3, as DNA: TGTGCCAGCAGCCTCGGATTAAACAGGGGTAGGGACGGCTACACCTTC.

The chain is built from TRBV7-9 and TRBJ1-2; 10 positions match TRBD1. The ends lost 3 bases at V and 0 bases at J; junction bases unmatched: 4. The CDR3 extends over 16 amino acids. Germline CDR1 reads SEHNR; CDR2 reads FQNEAQ (reference sequence). CDR3 DNA sequence: TGTGCCAGCAGCTTTGGGACAGGGGCCGCTAACTATGGCTACACCTTC. Its translation: CASSFGTGAANYGYTF. The full variable domain, its missing parts supplied by reference TRBV7-9 and TRBJ1-2, is DTGVSQNPRHKITKRGQNVTFRCDPISEHNRLYWYRQTLGQGPEFLTYFQNEAQLEKSRLLSDRFSAERPKGSFSTLEIQRTEQGDSAMYLCASSFGTGAANYGYTFGSGTRLTVV.

The rearrangement uses TRBV12-5 and TRBJ2-7; D gene uncertain. Germline-derived CDR1 and CDR2 are LGHNT and FRNRAP. The CDR3 spans 12 residues. V shed 6 bases and J shed 5 bases, with 11 bases lying between them. CDR3: CASGLLSNEQYF. The CDR3 nucleotides are TGTGCTAGTGGCCTGTTAAGCAACGAGCAGTACTTC. Drawing the rest from reference TRBV12-5 and TRBJ2-7, the complete variable domain is DARVTQTPRHKVTEMGQEVTMRCQPILGHNTVFWYRQTMMQGLELLAYFRNRAPLDDSGMPKDRFSAEMPDATLATLKIQPSEPRDSAVYFCASGLLSNEQYFGPGTRLTVT.

The rearrangement links TRBV7-6 to TRBJ2-7, with TRBD2 matching over 10 bases. The V gene's germline CDR1 is SGHVS and CDR2 FNYEAQ. The CDR3 contains 18 residues. With V trimmed by 4 bases and J by 2 bases, 14 bases remained unmatched. CDR3 residues: CASSSRPGTSVLTYEQYF. Written as DNA, the CDR3 is TGTGCCAGCAGCTCACGACCCGGGACTAGCGTATTAACCTACGAGCAGTACTTC. Full variable domain (rest looked up from reference TRBV7-6 and TRBJ2-7): GAGVSQSPRYKVTKRGQDVALRCDPISGHVSLYWYRQALGQGPEFLTYFNYEAQQDKSGLPNDRFSAERPEGSISTLTIQRTEQRDSAMYRCASSSRPGTSVLTYEQYFGPGTRLTVT.

The V call is TRBV7-2, the J call TRBJ2-6; D is uncertain. Germline values: CDR1 SGHTA, CDR2 FQGNSA. V gave up 8 bases and J gave up 2 bases, with 7 bases separating them. The CDR3 length is 13 residues. In DNA form, the CDR3 reads TGTGCCAGCGTCTATACTGGGGCCAACGTCCTGACTTTC. Encoded protein: CASVYTGANVLTF.

This clone was found once. The genes are TRBV19 and TRBJ2-1; TRBD2 matches at 7 bases. This CDR3 spans 14 amino acids. Trimming took 9 bases from V and 5 from J; bases not matched to a gene: 10. The germline V gene has CDR1 LNHDA and CDR2 SQIVND (reference sequence). The CDR3, as DNA: TGTGCCAGCTCCTTACTAGCGTCTGACAATGAGCAGTTCTTC. Encoded protein: CASSLLASDNEQFF.

This chain joins TRBV6-6 and TRBJ1-1, with D perhaps matching TRBD1 (6 bases). V lost 7 bases, J lost 5 bases, and 14 bases lay in between. The CDR3 runs to 13 residues. Germline lookup yields CDR1 MNHNY and CDR2 SVGAGI (reference sequence). Here the CDR3 DNA reads TGTGCCAGCACCCTACAGGGAAGGACTGAAGCTTTCTTT. This translates into CASTLQGRTEAFF.

The V and J genes are TRBV6-5 and TRBJ2-7, with 9 positions matching TRBD1. Germline trimming cut 7 bases from V and 5 bases from J; bases unmatched to any gene: 6. CDR3 length: 13 residues. Germline values: CDR1 MNHEY, CDR2 SVGAGI. Here the CDR3 DNA reads TGTGCCAGCACAACCGGGACAGGGCACGAGCAGTACTTC. Its protein product is CASTTGTGHEQYF.

The chain is built from TRBV19 and TRBJ1-5, with TRBD1 identical over 8 bases. This CDR3 comprises 15 residues. V trimming: 5 bases; J trimming: 3 bases; junction bases outside the gene matches: 6. Germline V gives CDR1 LNHDA, CDR2 SQIVND (reference sequence). For the CDR3, the DNA is TGTGCCAGTAGTCTCGTCAGGGGGCTCAATCAGCCCCAGCATTTT. Translating gives CASSLVRGLNQPQHF.

This clone has a handful of counts. The rearrangement uses TRBV28 and TRBJ2-1, with D tentatively TRBD2 (5 bases). Trimming removed 5 bases from V and 5 bases from J, with 10 bases in between. Germline V gene data show CDR1 as MDHEN and CDR2 as SYDVKM. This CDR3 region has 13 residues. Written as DNA, the CDR3 is TGTGCCAGCAGTATCGGACTGAACAATGAGCAGTTCTTC. This gives the protein CASSIGLNNEQFF.

The chain couples TRBV7-2 to TRBJ1-2; D perhaps matches TRBD1 (6 bases). Trimming removed 1 base from V and 8 bases from J, with 20 bases in between. The germline CDR1 and CDR2 sequences are SGHTA and FQGNSA. The CDR3 covers 16 residues. The CDR3 sequence is CASSLGGQGLVWGYTF. The CDR3 DNA sequence: TGTGCCAGCAGCTTAGGGGGGCAGGGCCTCGTTTGGGGCTACACCTTC.

A word on this clone: In the same sample, other DNA sequences code for this CDR3. This sequence joins TRBV7-3 and TRBJ2-1; TRBD1 aligns across 7 bases. Per the germline V gene, CDR1 is SGHTA and CDR2 is FQGTGA. The ends lost 5 bases at V and 5 bases at J; junction bases unmatched: 3. The CDR3 extends over 13 amino acids. CDR3 nucleotide sequence: TGTGCCAGCAGCCGGGACAGCCACAATGAGCAGTTCTTC. Its translation: CASSRDSHNEQFF.

This clone was seen once. The chain carries TRBV19 and TRBJ1-1; the match to TRBD1 covers 8 bases. The germline CDR1 and CDR2 sequences are LNHDA and SQIVND (reference sequence). The junction had 10 bases not matched to a gene; V was cut back by 6 bases and J by 4 bases. The CDR3 runs to 15 residues. CDR3: CASRGIRTGSTEAFF. The CDR3 DNA reads TGTGCCAGTAGAGGGATTCGGACAGGGAGCACTGAAGCTTTCTTT.

The chain recombines TRBV2 with TRBJ2-1; D possibly corresponds to TRBD2 (6 bases). The germline V gene encodes CDR1 SNHLY and CDR2 FYNNEI. The CDR3 is made up of 15 amino acids. Trimming took 7 bases from V and 5 from J, leaving 18 bases between them. CDR3 region: CASTDRLVSNNEQFF. In nucleotides, the CDR3 is TGTGCCAGCACCGACCGACTAGTCTCTAACAATGAGCAGTTCTTC. Full variable domain (outside the CDR3, taken from reference TRBV2 and TRBJ2-1): EPEVTQTPSHQVTQMGQEVILRCVPISNHLYFYWYRQILGQKVEFLVSFYNNEISEKSEIFDDQFSVERPDGSNFTLKIRSTKLEDSAMYFCASTDRLVSNNEQFFGPGTRLTVL.